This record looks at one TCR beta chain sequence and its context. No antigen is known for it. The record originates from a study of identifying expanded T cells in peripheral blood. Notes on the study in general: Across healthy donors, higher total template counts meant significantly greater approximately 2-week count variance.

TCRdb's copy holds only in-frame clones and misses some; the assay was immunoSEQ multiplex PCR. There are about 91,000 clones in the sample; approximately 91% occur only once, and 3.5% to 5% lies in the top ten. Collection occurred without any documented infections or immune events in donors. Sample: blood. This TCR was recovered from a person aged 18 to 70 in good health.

The CDR3 bases are TGTGCCAGCAGTGGGACGGGAGGTCCCACTGATACGCAGTATTTT. It encodes CASSGTGGPTDTQYF. V gene TRBV28 combines with J gene TRBJ2-3; TRBD2 matches at 7 bases. The CDR3 has 15 amino acids. The V gene's germline CDR1 is MDHEN and CDR2 SYDVKM. The trim removed 5 bases at V and 6 bases at J, leaving 11 bases unmatched.